This record covers a single T cell receptor (beta chain). The sample originates from a study of technical replicates of blood from a few donors. TCRdb's table, derived via immunoSEQ multiplex PCR, lists solely in-frame clones and lacks some. The sample carries tens of thousands of clones, approximately 86% recorded once. The CDR3 sequence is 16 residues long. Germline lookup yields CDR1 SGHTA and CDR2 FQGNSA. Germline trimming cut 5 bases from V and 2 bases from J; bases unmatched to any gene: 10. The V and J genes are TRBV7-2 and TRBJ2-3, with TRBD1 matching over 7 bases. The sample taken for sequencing was PBMCs. This sequence was found in a human donor in good health. Some clones in this sample may be carry-over from other donors' samples. In nucleotides, the CDR3 is TGTGCCAGCAGCCTGGGGGTAGGGGGCCCCACAGATACGCAGTATTTT. Amino acid sequence: CASSLGVGGPTDTQYF.